The 9 T cell receptor beta chains given below trace back to one sample, sequenced in a study of cytotoxic CD8 clonotypes in ibrutinib-treated CLL. Here immunoSEQ multiplex PCR was the method, and the copy in TCRdb shows in-frame clones only, minus some. The data contain fewer than 300,000 clones, more than 70% of them seen just once; the ten biggest clones take up approximately 5.6%. The sample consisted of PBMCs, taken at disease progression, from a patient treated with ibrutinib. These receptor sequences come from a human donor with chronic lymphocytic leukemia.

The genes are TRBV19 and TRBJ1-2; D gene unclear. Germline V CDR1 and CDR2: LNHDA, SQIVND (reference sequence). Trimming took off 1 base at V and 3 bases at J, with 9 bases between the two ends. The CDR3 has 14 residues. The CDR3 region has the DNA TGTGCCAGTAGTATAGGGCCAGGAGACTATGGCTACACCTTC. As protein: CASSIGPGDYGYTF.

Only a few counts were recorded for this clone. The rearrangement links TRBV19 to TRBJ2-2; 12 bases align to TRBD2. With 4 bases clipped from V and 7 bases from J, the junction kept 4 bases outside the gene matches. Germline V gene lookup returns CDR1 LNHDA and CDR2 SQIVND (reference sequence). There are 15 residues in the CDR3. The CDR3 here is CASSTRLAGVGELFF. The CDR3 DNA is TGTGCCAGTAGTACTAGACTAGCGGGAGTCGGGGAGCTGTTTTTT.

The rearrangement uses TRBV9 and TRBJ2-3; the D is unclear. Germline V lookup: CDR1 SGDLS, CDR2 YYNGEE. The CDR3 contains 13 residues. V was cut by 2 bases and J by 6 bases, with 10 bases left in between. The CDR3 bases are TGTGCCAGCAGCGTCCATACTGGCGATACGCAGTATTTT. Protein product: CASSVHTGDTQYF.

The rearrangement joins TRBV2 to TRBJ1-5, with D tentatively TRBD1 (6 bases). V lost 6 bases and J 0 bases, leaving 21 bases between the germline ends. In germline, CDR1 is SNHLY, CDR2 FYNNEI. The CDR3 has 18 amino acids. CDR3 nucleotide sequence: TGTGCCAGCAGGGCGGACAGCTGGACGTCTAGTAGCAATCAGCCCCAGCATTTT. Translated, it gives CASRADSWTSSSNQPQHF. The whole variable domain, remainder taken from reference TRBV2 and TRBJ1-5, is EPEVTQTPSHQVTQMGQEVILRCVPISNHLYFYWYRQILGQKVEFLVSFYNNEISEKSEIFDDQFSVERPDGSNFTLKIRSTKLEDSAMYFCASRADSWTSSSNQPQHFGDGTRLSIL.

This clone has just a few counts. V usage is TRBV4-3 and J usage is TRBJ2-6; D is unclear. Trimming pared 1 base from V and 4 bases from J, leaving 5 bases between. This CDR3 is 14 amino acids long. Germline V gene data show CDR1 as LGHNA and CDR2 as YSLEER. The chain's CDR3 is CASSQARGANVLTF. The CDR3 nucleotides are TGCGCCAGCAGCCAAGCTAGGGGGGCCAACGTCCTGACTTTC.

This chain joins TRBV5-6 and TRBJ2-3, with D tentatively TRBD2 (5 bases). Between the trimmed V and J ends, which lost 1 base and 4 bases, there was a span of 16 bases. The CDR3 covers 16 residues. Germline CDR1 reads SGHDT; CDR2 reads YYEEEE. The CDR3 DNA follows: TGTGCCAGCAGCTTGTATCTAGCTTCAAACGCAGATACGCAGTATTTT. Protein product: CASSLYLASNADTQYF. Using reference TRBV5-6 and TRBJ2-3 for the parts outside the CDR3, the full variable domain is DAGVTQSPTHLIKTRGQQVTLRCSPKSGHDTVSWYQQALGQGPQFIFQYYEEEERQRGNFPDRFSGHQFPNYSSELNVNALLLGDSALYLCASSLYLASNADTQYFGPGTRLTVL.

This clone was observed a handful of times. The V call is TRBV5-1, the J call TRBJ2-7; 8 nucleotides align to TRBD2. This CDR3 comprises 15 residues. From germline, CDR1 is SGHRS and CDR2 YFSETQ. Germline trimming cut 0 bases from V and 3 bases from J; bases unmatched to any gene: 5. This chain's CDR3 is CASSLGSSGYYEQYF. CDR3 coding DNA: TGCGCCAGCAGCTTGGGGTCTAGCGGGTACTACGAGCAGTACTTC.

V and J are TRBV30 and TRBJ1-5; 7 positions match TRBD1. The CDR3 extends over 14 amino acids. Germline values: CDR1 GTSNPN, CDR2 SVGIG (reference sequence). Trimming removed 3 bases from V and 3 bases from J; junction bases left unmatched: 5. The CDR3 protein is CAWSEGAVNQPQHF. CDR3 in DNA: TGTGCCTGGAGCGAGGGGGCTGTCAATCAGCCCCAGCATTTT.

This clone has just a few counts. The J gene is TRBJ1-3, the V gene TRBV5-1; possible D gene TRBD1, 5 bases. The germline CDR1 and CDR2 sequences are SGHRS and YFSETQ. The CDR3 spans 15 residues. V was trimmed by 2 bases and J by 2 bases, leaving 11 bases between them. CDR3: CASSFQGDPGNTIYF. The CDR3, as DNA: TGCGCCAGCAGCTTCCAGGGAGATCCTGGAAACACCATATATTTT.